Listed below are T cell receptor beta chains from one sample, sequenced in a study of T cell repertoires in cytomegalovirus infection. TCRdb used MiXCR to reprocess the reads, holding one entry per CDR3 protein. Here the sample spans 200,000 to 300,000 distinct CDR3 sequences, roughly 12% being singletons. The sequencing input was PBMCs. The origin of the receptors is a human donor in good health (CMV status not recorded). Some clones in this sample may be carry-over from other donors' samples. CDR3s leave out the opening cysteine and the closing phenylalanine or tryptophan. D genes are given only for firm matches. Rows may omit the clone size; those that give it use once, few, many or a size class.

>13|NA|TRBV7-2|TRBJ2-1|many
ASSSLGTLNNEQF
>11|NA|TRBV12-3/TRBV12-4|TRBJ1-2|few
ASTSSGDAGYT
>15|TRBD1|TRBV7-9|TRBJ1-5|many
ASSLGQGAKRDQPQH
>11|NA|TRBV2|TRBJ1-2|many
ASRTTPVDGYT
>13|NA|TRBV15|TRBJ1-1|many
ATSPPRGSNTEAF
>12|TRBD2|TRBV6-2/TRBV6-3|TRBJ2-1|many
ASSYAGVVNEQF
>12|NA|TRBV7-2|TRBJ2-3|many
ASSLGSFTDTQY
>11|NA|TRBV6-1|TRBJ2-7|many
ASSLLGPYEQY
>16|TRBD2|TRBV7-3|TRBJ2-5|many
ASSLGTSGRRDQETQY
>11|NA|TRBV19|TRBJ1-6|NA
ASRAALSSPLH
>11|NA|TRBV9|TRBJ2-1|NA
ASSVEGQDEQF
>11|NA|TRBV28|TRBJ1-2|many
ASSFGGAGGYT
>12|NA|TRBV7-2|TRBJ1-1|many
ASSITGRNTEAF
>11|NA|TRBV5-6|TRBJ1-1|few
ASSPGSGTEAF
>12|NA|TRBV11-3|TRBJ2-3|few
ASSAGWDTDTQY
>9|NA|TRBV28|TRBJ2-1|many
ASSLLGEQF
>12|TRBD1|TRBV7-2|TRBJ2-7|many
ASSPTGTGNEQY
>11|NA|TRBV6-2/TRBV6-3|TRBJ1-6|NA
ASIDGGNSPLH
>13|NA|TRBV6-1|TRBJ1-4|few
ASSSWGGGGEKLF
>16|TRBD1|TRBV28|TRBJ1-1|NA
ASSPNLPGTARNTEAF
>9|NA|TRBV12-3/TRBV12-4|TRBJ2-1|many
ASSFRTEQF
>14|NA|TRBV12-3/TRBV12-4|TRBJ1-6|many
ASSPMPSVEDSPLH
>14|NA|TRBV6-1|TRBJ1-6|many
ASSERRGSYNSPLH
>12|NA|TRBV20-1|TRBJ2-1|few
SAHNFRVPNEQF
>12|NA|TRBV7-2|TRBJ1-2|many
ASSLGGVFYGYT
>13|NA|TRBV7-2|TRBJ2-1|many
ASSFAWGAVNEQF
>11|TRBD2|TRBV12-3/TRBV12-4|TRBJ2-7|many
ASTPSGGPEQY
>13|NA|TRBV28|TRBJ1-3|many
ASSLSRGRIDTIY
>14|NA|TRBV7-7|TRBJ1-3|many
ASSLGAGTSGNTIY
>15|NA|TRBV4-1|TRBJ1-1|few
ASSPRSGVITDTEAF
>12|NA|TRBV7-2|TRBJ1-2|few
ASSLVIQAVGYT